The entry below describes one T cell receptor (beta chain). The missing conserved phenylalanine or tryptophan at the end of this CDR3 makes a read error likely. Using RNA template, CDR3s of TCR alpha and beta were amplified with iRepertoire arm-PCR. TCRdb re-derived calls from the multiplex PCR reads in MiXCR, one entry per CDR3 protein. The sample consists of approximately 18,000 distinct CDR3 sequences, roughly 60% of them appearing once. The data were obtained in a study of glioma-infiltrating T cells. Sequencing was performed on glioma tissue, nonneoplastic brain tissue, or PBMCs (not recorded which). This sequence was found in a human donor with low-grade glioma or glioblastoma, undergoing nonglioma brain surgery, or in good health (not recorded which).

CDR3 residues: CASSLLAGAYEQYL. The CDR3 DNA follows: TGTGCCAGCAGTCTTCTCGCGGGGGCCTACGAGCAGTACCTC. The chain combines TRBV6-1 with TRBJ2-7; 7 positions agree with TRBD2. The CDR3 is 14 residues long. Germline CDR1 MNHNS, CDR2 SASEGT. Trimming took 5 bases from V and 2 from J; bases not matched to a gene: 6.